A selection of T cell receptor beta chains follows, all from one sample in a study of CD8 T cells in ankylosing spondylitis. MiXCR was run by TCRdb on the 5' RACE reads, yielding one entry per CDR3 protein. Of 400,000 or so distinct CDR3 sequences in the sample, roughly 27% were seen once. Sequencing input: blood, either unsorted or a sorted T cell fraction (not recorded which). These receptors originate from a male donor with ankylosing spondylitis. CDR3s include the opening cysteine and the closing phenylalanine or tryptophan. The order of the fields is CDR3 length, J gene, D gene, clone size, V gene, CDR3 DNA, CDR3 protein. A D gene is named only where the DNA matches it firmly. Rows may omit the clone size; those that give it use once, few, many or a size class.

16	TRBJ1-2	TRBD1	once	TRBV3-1	TGTGCCAGCAGCCAACCGCTCGGACAGGGGGCTGTGGGCTACACCTTC	CASSQPLGQGAVGYTF
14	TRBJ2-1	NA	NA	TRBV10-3	TGTGCCATCATGAGGGACCCATTCAGTAGTGAGCAGTTCTTC	CAIMRDPFSSEQFF
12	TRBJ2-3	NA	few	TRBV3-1	TGTGCCAGCAGCCACCGCCCAGATACGCAGTATTTT	CASSHRPDTQYF
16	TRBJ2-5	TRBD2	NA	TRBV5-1	TGCGCCAGCAGCTTGGCGGCTAGCGGGCCCCAAGAGACCCAGTACTTC	CASSLAASGPQETQYF
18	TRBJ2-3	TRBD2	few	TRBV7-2	TGTGCCAGCAGCTTAGCCCCGGTGGCTAGCGGGAGAGGAGATACGCAGTATTTT	CASSLAPVASGRGDTQYF
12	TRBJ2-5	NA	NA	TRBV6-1	TGTGCCAGCAGTGGAAAAGGGGGGACCCAGTACTTC	CASSGKGGTQYF
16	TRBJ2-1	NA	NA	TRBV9	TGTGCCAGCAGCGTAAGTGGGAGGGGGAACTACAATGAGCAGTTCTTC	CASSVSGRGNYNEQFF
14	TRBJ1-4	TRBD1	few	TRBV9	TGTGCCAGCAGCGTAGGGACAGGAGGCGAAAAACTGTTTTTT	CASSVGTGGEKLFF
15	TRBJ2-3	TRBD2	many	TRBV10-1	TGCGCCAGCAGTGTTTCTAGCGGGAGCTACGATACGCAGTATTTT	CASSVSSGSYDTQYF
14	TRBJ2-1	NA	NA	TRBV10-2	TGCGCCAGCAGTGAGTCGATACAGGGATTTGAGCAGTTCTTC	CASSESIQGFEQFF
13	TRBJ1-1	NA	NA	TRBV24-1	TGTGCCACCACCCGGGGGCATGACACTGAAGCTTTCTTT	CATTRGHDTEAFF
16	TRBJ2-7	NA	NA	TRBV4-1	TGCGCCAGCAGCTCTAAAAGTTGGCTGGGGGACTACGAGCAGTACTTC	CASSSKSWLGDYEQYF
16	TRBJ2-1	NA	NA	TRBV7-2	TGTGCCAGCAGCTTAGTTTCTGGGGCGGCGAGGAATGAGCAGTTCTTC	CASSLVSGAARNEQFF
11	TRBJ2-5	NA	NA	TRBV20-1	TGCAGTGCTAGTGGGGATGAGACCCAGTACTTC	CSASGDETQYF
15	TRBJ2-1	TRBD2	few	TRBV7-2	TGTGCCAGCAGCCCTGAGCGGGGGGTGTACAATGAGCAGTTCTTC	CASSPERGVYNEQFF
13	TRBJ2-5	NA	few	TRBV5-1	TGCGCCAGCAGGAATTGGGGGGAGGAGACCCAGTACTTC	CASRNWGEETQYF
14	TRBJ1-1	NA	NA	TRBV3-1	TGTGCCAGCAGCCAAGCAAGGGGGAACACTGAAGCTTTCTTT	CASSQARGNTEAFF
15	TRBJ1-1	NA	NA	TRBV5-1	TGCGCCAGCAGGCCGTCCAGGGCGGTGGACACTGAAGCTTTCTTT	CASRPSRAVDTEAFF
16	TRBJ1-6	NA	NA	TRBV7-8	TGTGCCAGCAGTGGACTGTCAGAGTCTTATAATTCACCCCTCCACTTT	CASSGLSESYNSPLHF
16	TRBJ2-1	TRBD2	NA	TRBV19	TGTGCCAGTAGTATAACGGCTAGCGGGAGTTTAAATGAGCAGTTCTTC	CASSITASGSLNEQFF
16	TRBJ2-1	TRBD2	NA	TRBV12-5	TGTGCTAGTGGTACCCTGGGACTACGAGGACAAAGAGAGCAGTTCTTC	CASGTLGLRGQREQFF
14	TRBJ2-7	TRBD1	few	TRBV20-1	TGCAGTGCTCCAGGACAGGGGAGAACCTACGAGCAGTACTTC	CSAPGQGRTYEQYF
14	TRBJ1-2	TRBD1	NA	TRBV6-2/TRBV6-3	TGTGCCAGCAGTTCCGGGACAGGGCTACGCGGCTACACCTTC	CASSSGTGLRGYTF
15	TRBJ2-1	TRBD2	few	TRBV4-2	TGTGCCAGCAGCCCTTCTTTGGGACTAGCCAATGAGCAGTTCTTC	CASSPSLGLANEQFF
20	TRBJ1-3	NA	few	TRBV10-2	TGCGCCAGCAGTGAATTTTGGTCTCTGGGGGGATTATACTCTGGAAACACCATATATTTT	CASSEFWSLGGLYSGNTIYF
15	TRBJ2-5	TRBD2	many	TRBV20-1	TGCAGTGCTAGAGATCCGCTAGCGGGAAAGGGGACCCAGTACTTC	CSARDPLAGKGTQYF
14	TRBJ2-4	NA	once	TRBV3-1	TGTGCCAGCAGCCCGGGTGACGCCGGGGACATTCAGTACTTC	CASSPGDAGDIQYF
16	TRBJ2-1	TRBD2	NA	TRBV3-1	TGTGCCAGCAGCCCCCTCGGCGGGAGTGTCTACAATGAGCAGTTCTTC	CASSPLGGSVYNEQFF
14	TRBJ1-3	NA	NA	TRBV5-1	TGCGCCAGCAGCTTGGGACAGATTGGAAACACCATATATTTT	CASSLGQIGNTIYF
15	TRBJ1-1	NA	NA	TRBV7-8	TGTGCCAGCAGCTCTCTGACAGGCTTGAACACTGAAGCTTTCTTT	CASSSLTGLNTEAFF
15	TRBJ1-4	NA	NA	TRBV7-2	TGTGCCAGCAGCCCCGAATTTACAACTAATGAAAAACTGTTTTTT	CASSPEFTTNEKLFF
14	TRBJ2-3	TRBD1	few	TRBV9	TGTGCCAGCAGCCCAGGACAGGGTATGGATACGCAGTATTTT	CASSPGQGMDTQYF
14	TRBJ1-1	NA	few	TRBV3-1	TGTGCCAGCAGCCAAGGTCAGGGTTACACTGAAGCTTTCTTT	CASSQGQGYTEAFF
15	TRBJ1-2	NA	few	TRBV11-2	TGTGCCAGCAGCTTGGGGCGGGGACTCTACTATGGCTACACCTTC	CASSLGRGLYYGYTF
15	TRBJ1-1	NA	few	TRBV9	TGTGCCAGCAGCCCAACTGGGGGGGTGAACACTGAAGCTTTCTTT	CASSPTGGVNTEAFF
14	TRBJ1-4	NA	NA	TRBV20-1	TGCAGTGCTAGGCGGGGGCGGTCTAATGAAAAACTGTTTTTT	CSARRGRSNEKLFF
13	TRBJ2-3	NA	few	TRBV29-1	TGCAGCGTTGAAGACAGTAGCACAGATACGCAGTATTTT	CSVEDSSTDTQYF
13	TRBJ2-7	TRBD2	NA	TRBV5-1	TGCGCCAGCAGCTCCGGACTAGCGGGCGAGCAGTACTTC	CASSSGLAGEQYF
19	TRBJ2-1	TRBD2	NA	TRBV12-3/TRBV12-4	TGTGCCAGCAGGACCTCCCGGTTTACTAGCGGGACTACCTACAATGAGCAGTTCTTC	CASRTSRFTSGTTYNEQFF
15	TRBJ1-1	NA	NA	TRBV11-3	TGTGCCAGCAGCCCCGGGACGTGGATGAACACTGAAGCTTTCTTT	CASSPGTWMNTEAFF
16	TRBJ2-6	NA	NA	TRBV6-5	TGTGCCAGCAGTTACTTCGGCTCCTCTGGGGCCAACGTCCTGACTTTC	CASSYFGSSGANVLTF
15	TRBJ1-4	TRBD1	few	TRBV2	TGTGCCAGCAGTGCTCAGGGGGCGGCTAATGAAAAACTGTTTTTT	CASSAQGAANEKLFF
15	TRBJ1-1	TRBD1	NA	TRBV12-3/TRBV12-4	TGTGCCAGCAGTCCATCGAGGACAGGGGACACTGAAGCTTTCTTT	CASSPSRTGDTEAFF
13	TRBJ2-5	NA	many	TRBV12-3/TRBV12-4	TGTGCCAGCAGCCCTACCCCTATCGAGACCCAGTACTTC	CASSPTPIETQYF
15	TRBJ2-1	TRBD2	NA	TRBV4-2	TGTGCCAGCAGCCAAGAAAGACTAGCGCCCAATGAGCAGTTCTTC	CASSQERLAPNEQFF